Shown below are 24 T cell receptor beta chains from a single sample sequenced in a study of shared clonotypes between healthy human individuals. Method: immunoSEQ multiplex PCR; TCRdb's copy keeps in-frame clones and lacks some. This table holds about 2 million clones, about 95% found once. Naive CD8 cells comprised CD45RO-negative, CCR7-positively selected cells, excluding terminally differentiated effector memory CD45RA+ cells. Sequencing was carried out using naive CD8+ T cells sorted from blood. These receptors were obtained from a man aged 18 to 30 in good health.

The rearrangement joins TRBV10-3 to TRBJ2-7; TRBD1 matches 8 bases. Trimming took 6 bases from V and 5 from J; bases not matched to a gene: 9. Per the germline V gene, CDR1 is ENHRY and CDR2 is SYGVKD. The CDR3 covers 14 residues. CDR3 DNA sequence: TGTGCCATCAGGGAGACAGGGGAGTTCCACGAGCAGTACTTC. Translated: CAIRETGEFHEQYF.

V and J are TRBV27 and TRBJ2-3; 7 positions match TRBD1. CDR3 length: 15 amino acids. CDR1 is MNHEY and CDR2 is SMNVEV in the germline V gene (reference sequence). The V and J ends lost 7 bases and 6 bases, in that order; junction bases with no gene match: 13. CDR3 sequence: CASNPRTGNSDTQYF. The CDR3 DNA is TGTGCCAGCAATCCCAGGACAGGCAACAGCGATACGCAGTATTTT.

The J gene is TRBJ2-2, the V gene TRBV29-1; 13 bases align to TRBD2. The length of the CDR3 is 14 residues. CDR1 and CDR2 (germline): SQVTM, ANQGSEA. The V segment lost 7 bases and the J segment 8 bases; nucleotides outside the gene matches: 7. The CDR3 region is CSGLGLAGEGELFF. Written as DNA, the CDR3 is TGCAGCGGCCTCGGACTAGCGGGAGAAGGGGAGCTGTTTTTT.

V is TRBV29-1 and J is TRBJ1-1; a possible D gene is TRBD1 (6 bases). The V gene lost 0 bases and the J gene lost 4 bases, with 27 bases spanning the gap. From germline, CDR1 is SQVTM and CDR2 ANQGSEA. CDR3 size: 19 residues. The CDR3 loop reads CSVEDPLGKAGEMFTEAFF. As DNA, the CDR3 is TGCAGCGTTGAAGATCCTCTTGGGAAGGCAGGGGAAATGTTCACTGAAGCTTTCTTT. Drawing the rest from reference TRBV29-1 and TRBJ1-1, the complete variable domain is SAVISQKPSRDICQRGTSLTIQCQVDSQVTMMFWYRQQPGQSLTLIATANQGSEATYESGFVIDKFPISRPNLTFSTLTVSNMSPEDSSIYLCSVEDPLGKAGEMFTEAFFGQGTRLTVV.

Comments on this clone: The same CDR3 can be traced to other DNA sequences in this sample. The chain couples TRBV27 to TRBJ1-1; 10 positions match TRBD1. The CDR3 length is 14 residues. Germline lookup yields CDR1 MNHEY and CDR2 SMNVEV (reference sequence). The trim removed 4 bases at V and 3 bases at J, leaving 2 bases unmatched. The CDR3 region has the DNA TGTGCCAGCAGTTGGGGACAGGGGCACACTGAAGCTTTCTTT. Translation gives CASSWGQGHTEAFF.

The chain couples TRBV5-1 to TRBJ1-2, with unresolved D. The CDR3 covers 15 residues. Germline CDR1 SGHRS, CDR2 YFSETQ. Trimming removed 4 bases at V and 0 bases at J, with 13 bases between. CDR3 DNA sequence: TGCGCCAGCAGCGAAGGAAGCCTCCCTAACTATGGCTACACCTTC. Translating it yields CASSEGSLPNYGYTF. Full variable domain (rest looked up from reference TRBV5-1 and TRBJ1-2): KAGVTQTPRYLIKTRGQQVTLSCSPISGHRSVSWYQQTPGQGLQFLFEYFSETQRNKGNFPGRFSGRQFSNSRSEMNVSTLELGDSALYLCASSEGSLPNYGYTFGSGTRLTVV.

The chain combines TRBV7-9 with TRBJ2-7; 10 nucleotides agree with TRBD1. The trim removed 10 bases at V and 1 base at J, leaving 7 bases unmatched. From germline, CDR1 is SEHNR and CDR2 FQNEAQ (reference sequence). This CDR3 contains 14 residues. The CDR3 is CATSPDRGSYEQYF. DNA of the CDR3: TGTGCCACGAGCCCGGACAGGGGGTCCTACGAGCAGTACTTC.

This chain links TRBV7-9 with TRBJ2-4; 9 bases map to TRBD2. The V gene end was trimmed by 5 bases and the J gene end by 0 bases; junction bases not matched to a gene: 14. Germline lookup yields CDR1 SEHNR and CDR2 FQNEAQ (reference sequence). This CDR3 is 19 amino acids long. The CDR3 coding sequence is TGTGCCAGCAGCATATCGACTAGCGGAACCTCCGTAGCCAAAAACATTCAGTACTTC. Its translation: CASSISTSGTSVAKNIQYF.

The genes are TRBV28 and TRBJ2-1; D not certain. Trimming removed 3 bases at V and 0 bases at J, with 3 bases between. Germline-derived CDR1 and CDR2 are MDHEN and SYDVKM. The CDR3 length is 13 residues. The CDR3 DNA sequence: TGTGCCAGCAGTTTTTTCTCCTACAATGAGCAGTTCTTC. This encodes CASSFFSYNEQFF.

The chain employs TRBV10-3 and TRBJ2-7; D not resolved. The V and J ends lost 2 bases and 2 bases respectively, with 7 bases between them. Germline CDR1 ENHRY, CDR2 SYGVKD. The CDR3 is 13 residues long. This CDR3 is CAISEGSPYEQYF. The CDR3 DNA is TGTGCCATCAGTGAGGGCAGTCCCTACGAGCAGTACTTC.

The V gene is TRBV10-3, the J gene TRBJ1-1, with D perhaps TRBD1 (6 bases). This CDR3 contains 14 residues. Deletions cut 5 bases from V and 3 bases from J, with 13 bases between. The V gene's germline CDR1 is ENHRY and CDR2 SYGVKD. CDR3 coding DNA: TGTGCCATCAGTCTCGGACAGTTTGACACTGAAGCTTTCTTT. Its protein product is CAISLGQFDTEAFF.

CDR3 coding DNA: TGTGCCAGCTCATCGACAGACTCCTACAATGAGCAGTTCTTC. This sequence encodes CASSSTDSYNEQFF. This chain links TRBV18 with TRBJ2-1; tentatively, D is TRBD1 (5 bases). Trimming left V 5 bases short and J 0 bases short, with 8 bases between. CDR3 length: 14 residues. The germline CDR1 and CDR2 sequences are KGHSH and LQKENI.

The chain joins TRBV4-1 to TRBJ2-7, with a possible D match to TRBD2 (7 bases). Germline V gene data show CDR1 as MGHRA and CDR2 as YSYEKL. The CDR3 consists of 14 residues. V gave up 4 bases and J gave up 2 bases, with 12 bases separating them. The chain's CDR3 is CASSPVGGPYEQYF. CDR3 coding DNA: TGCGCCAGCAGCCCCGTCGGGGGGCCCTACGAGCAGTACTTC.

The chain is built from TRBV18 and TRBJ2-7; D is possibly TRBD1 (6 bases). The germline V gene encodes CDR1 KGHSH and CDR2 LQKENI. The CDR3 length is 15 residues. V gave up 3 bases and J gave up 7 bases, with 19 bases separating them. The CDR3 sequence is CASSPTRDISGEQYF. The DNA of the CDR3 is TGTGCCAGCTCACCTACCCGGGACATTTCGGGGGAGCAGTACTTC.

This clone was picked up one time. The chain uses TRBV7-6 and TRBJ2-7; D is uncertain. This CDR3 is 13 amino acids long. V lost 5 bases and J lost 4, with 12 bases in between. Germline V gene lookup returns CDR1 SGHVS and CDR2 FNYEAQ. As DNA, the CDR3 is TGTGCCAGCAGCCCTCAGGTGGGGTACGAGCAGTACTTC. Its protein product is CASSPQVGYEQYF. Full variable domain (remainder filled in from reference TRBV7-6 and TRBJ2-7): GAGVSQSPRYKVTKRGQDVALRCDPISGHVSLYWYRQALGQGPEFLTYFNYEAQQDKSGLPNDRFSAERPEGSISTLTIQRTEQRDSAMYRCASSPQVGYEQYFGPGTRLTVT.

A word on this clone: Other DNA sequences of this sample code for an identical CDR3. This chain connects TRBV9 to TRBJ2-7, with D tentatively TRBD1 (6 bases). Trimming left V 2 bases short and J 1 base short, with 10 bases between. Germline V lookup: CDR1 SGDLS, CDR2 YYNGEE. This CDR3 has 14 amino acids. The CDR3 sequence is CASSVGDTSYEQYF. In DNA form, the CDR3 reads TGTGCCAGCAGCGTCGGGGACACGTCCTACGAGCAGTACTTC.

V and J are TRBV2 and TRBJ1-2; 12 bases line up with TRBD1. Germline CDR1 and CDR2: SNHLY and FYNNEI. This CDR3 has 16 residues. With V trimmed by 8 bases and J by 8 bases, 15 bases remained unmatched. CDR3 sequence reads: CASPGQGADLTMGYTF. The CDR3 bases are TGTGCCAGCCCGGGACAGGGGGCCGACCTGACTATGGGCTACACCTTC.

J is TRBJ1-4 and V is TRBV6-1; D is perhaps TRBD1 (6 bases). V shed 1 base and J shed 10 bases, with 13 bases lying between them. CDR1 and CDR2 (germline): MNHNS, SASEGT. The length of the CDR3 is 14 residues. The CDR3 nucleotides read TGTGCCAGCAGTGAAGGGGCCCAGGGGCCAAAACTGTTTTTT. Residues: CASSEGAQGPKLFF.

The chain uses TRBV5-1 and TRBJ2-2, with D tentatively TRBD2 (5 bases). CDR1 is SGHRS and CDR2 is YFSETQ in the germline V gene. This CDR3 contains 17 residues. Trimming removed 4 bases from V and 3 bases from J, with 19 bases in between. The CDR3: CASSEDSYWQDTGELFF. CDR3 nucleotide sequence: TGCGCCAGCAGCGAGGACTCCTATTGGCAGGACACCGGGGAGCTGTTTTTT.

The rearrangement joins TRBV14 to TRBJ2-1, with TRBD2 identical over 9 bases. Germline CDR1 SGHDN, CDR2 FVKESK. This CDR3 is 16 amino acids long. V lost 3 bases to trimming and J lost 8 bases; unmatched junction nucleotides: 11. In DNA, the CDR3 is TGTGCCAGCAGCCACGGCCTAGCGGGACAAGGCTATGAGCAGTTCTTC. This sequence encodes CASSHGLAGQGYEQFF.

DNA of the CDR3: TGTGCCAGCAGTTGGACTAGCGGGGGGGAGGTAGAGCAGTACTTC. Its translation is CASSWTSGGEVEQYF. J is TRBJ2-7 and V is TRBV2; TRBD2 matches 15 bases. CDR3 size: 15 residues. The V gene end was trimmed by 5 bases and the J gene end by 7 bases; junction bases not matched to a gene: 6. Germline lookup yields CDR1 SNHLY and CDR2 FYNNEI.

The CDR3 DNA reads as TGCGCCAGCAGCCCGGACAGGGCGGGAATGAACACTGAAGCTTTCTTT. Residues: CASSPDRAGMNTEAFF. The rearrangement links TRBV5-1 to TRBJ1-1, with 8 bases lining up with TRBD1. Trimming cost V 4 bases and J 0 bases; bases outside gene matches: 8. The CDR3 totals 16 residues. The V gene's germline CDR1 is SGHRS and CDR2 YFSETQ.

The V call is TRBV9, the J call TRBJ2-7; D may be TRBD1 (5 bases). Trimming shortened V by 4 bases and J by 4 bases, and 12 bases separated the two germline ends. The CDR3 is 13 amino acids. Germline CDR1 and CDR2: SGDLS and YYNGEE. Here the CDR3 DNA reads TGTGCCAGCAGCCCGACGGCAGGGTACGAGCAGTACTTC. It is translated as CASSPTAGYEQYF. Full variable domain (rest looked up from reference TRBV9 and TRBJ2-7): DSGVTQTPKHLITATGQRVTLRCSPRSGDLSVYWYQQSLDQGLQFLIQYYNGEERAKGNILERFSAQQFPDLHSELNLSSLELGDSALYFCASSPTAGYEQYFGPGTRLTVT.

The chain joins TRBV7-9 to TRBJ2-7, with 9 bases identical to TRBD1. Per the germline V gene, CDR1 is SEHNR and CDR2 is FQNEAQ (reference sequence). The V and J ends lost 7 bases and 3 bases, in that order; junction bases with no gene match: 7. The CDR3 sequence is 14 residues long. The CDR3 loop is CASTAGQGFYEQYF. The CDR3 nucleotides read TGTGCCAGCACGGCCGGACAGGGGTTCTACGAGCAGTACTTC.